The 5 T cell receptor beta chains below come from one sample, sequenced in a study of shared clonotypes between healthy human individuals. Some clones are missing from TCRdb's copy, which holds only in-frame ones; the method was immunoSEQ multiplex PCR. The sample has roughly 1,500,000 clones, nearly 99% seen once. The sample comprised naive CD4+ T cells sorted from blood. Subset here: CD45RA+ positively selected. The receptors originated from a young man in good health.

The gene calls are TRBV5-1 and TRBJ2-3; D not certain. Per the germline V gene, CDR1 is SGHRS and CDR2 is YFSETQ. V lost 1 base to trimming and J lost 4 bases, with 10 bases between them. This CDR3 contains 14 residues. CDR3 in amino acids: CASSLSPGADTQYF. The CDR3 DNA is TGCGCCAGCAGCTTGAGCCCTGGGGCAGATACGCAGTATTTT.

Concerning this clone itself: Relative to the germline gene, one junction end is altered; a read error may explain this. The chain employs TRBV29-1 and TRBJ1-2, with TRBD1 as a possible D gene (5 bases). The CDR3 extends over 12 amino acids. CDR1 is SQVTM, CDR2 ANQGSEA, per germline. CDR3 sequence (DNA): TGCAGCGTGGAAGAGGGGACCTATGGCTACACCTTC. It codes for CSVEEGTYGYTF.

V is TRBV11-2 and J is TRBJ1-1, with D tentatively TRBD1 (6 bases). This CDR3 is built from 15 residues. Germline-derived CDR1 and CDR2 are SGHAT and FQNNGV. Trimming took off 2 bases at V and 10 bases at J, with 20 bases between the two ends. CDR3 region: CASSLNEGEPDVAFF. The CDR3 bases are TGTGCCAGCAGCTTAAATGAGGGGGAGCCGGACGTAGCTTTCTTT.

In DNA form, the CDR3 reads TGTGCCAGCAGCTTGGTTCAGGACAGGGATCTTGGTGGCTACACCTTC. Translated, it gives CASSLVQDRDLGGYTF. The chain couples TRBV5-6 to TRBJ1-2, with 8 bases that match TRBD1. The CDR3 covers 16 residues. J was trimmed by 7 bases and V by 0 bases; bases with no gene match: 11. Germline CDR1 SGHDT, CDR2 YYEEEE.

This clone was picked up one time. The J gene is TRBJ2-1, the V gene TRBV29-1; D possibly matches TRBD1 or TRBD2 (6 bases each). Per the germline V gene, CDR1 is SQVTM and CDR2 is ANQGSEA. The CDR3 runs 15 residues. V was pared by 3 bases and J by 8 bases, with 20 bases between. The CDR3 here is CSVDALALGGDEQFF. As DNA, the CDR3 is TGCAGCGTTGACGCCCTAGCCCTCGGGGGCGATGAGCAGTTCTTC.